Following are 25 T cell receptor beta chains from one sample sequenced in a study of blood T cell repertoires in COVID-19. Libraries were prepared by immunoSEQ multiplex PCR; TCRdb keeps only in-frame clonotypes and omits some of them. Of under 95,000 clones listed, approximately 88% are singletons. Material for sequencing was peripheral blood. The receptor set was obtained from a woman older than 75 with active or convalescent COVID-19.

V gene TRBV27 combines with J gene TRBJ1-5; D perhaps matches TRBD1 (6 bases). The length of the CDR3 is 15 residues. Germline CDR1 and CDR2: MNHEY and SMNVEV (reference sequence). Trimming stripped 3 bases from V and 2 bases from J, with 11 bases between. DNA for the CDR3: TGTGCCAGCAGTTTCGGCAGGGGAGGCAATCAGCCCCAGCATTTT. Translation gives CASSFGRGGNQPQHF.

The chain is built from TRBV28 and TRBJ2-7; D is unresolved. Per germline, CDR1 MDHEN and CDR2 SYDVKM. This CDR3 region has 13 residues. Deletions cut 5 bases from V and 3 bases from J, with 11 bases between. This CDR3 reads CASSVPASYEQYF. The CDR3 nucleotides are TGTGCCAGCAGTGTCCCAGCTAGCTACGAGCAGTACTTC.

This chain joins TRBV5-5 and TRBJ1-4; D might be TRBD1 (6 bases). The CDR3 loop spans 15 amino acids. Germline CDR1 is SGHKS and CDR2 is YYEKEE (reference sequence). V shed 1 base and J shed 6 bases, with 13 bases lying between them. The CDR3 DNA sequence: TGTGCCAGCAGCTTGTCCTGGACAGTTGATGAAAAACTGTTTTTT. This gives the protein CASSLSWTVDEKLFF.

V is TRBV7-2 and J is TRBJ2-7, with D perhaps TRBD2 (6 bases). The CDR3 is 16 amino acids. V lost 1 base and J lost 0, with 13 bases in between. Germline V gene lookup returns CDR1 SGHTA and CDR2 FQGNSA. The CDR3 protein is CASSLGRGMGSYEQYF. DNA for the CDR3: TGTGCCAGCAGCTTAGGACGCGGGATGGGCTCCTACGAGCAGTACTTC.

The chain employs TRBV20-1 and TRBJ2-7, with 7 nucleotides matching TRBD2. From germline, CDR1 is DFQATT and CDR2 SNEGSKA (reference sequence). The J segment lost 3 bases and the V segment lost 3 bases, leaving 2 bases of the junction unmatched. This CDR3 is 12 amino acids long. DNA of the CDR3: TGCAGTGCTAGTTGGACTAGCTACGAGCAGTACTTC. Amino acids: CSASWTSYEQYF.

J is TRBJ2-3 and V is TRBV19; possible D gene TRBD1, 6 bases. The germline V and J ends were trimmed by 3 bases and 5 bases, with 18 bases remaining between them. Germline CDR1 is LNHDA and CDR2 is SQIVND (reference sequence). The CDR3 is made up of 16 amino acids. CDR3 in DNA: TGTGCCAGTAGTATGGGGGCTTTCGGGGCGGGAGATACGCAGTATTTT. Translation: CASSMGAFGAGDTQYF.

V is TRBV25-1 and J is TRBJ1-1; 8 positions agree with TRBD1. This CDR3 has 12 amino acids. Germline V gene data show CDR1 as MGHDK and CDR2 as SYGVNS. The J segment lost 11 bases and the V segment lost 8 bases, leaving 10 bases of the junction unmatched. The CDR3 loop is CASGEVTGVAFF. As DNA, the CDR3 is TGTGCCAGCGGGGAAGTGACAGGGGTGGCTTTCTTT. The full variable domain, completed using reference TRBV25-1 and TRBJ1-1, is EADIYQTPRYLVIGTGKKITLECSQTMGHDKMYWYQQDPGMELHLIHYSYGVNSTEKGDLSSESTVSRIRTEHFPLTLESARPSHTSQYLCASGEVTGVAFFGQGTRLTVV.

This chain joins TRBV11-2 and TRBJ1-2; tentative D call: TRBD1 (6 bases). The CDR3 is made up of 15 amino acids. The V gene's germline CDR1 is SGHAT and CDR2 FQNNGV. With 3 bases removed from V and 4 bases from J, the gap between germline ends came to 15 bases. CDR3 amino acids: CASSLGTDSSYGYTF. Written as DNA, the CDR3 is TGTGCCAGCAGCTTGGGGACGGACAGCAGCTATGGCTACACCTTC.

Here the CDR3 reads CASSIAGESKTQYF. In DNA form, the CDR3 reads TGTGCCAGTAGTATAGCGGGGGAGTCGAAGACCCAGTACTTC. V gene TRBV19 combines with J gene TRBJ2-5; D possibly corresponds to TRBD2 (6 bases). The CDR3 is 14 amino acids. Germline V CDR1 and CDR2: LNHDA, SQIVND (reference sequence). Between the trimmed V and J ends, which lost 1 base and 6 bases, there was a span of 12 bases.

The chain combines TRBV7-2 with TRBJ2-7; D gene uncertain. Germline V gives CDR1 SGHTA, CDR2 FQGNSA. Trimming cost V 1 base and J 0 bases, with 7 bases left between them. The CDR3 is 14 amino acids. DNA of the CDR3: TGTGCCAGCAGCTTAGGAACAAGCTCCTACGAGCAGTACTTC. Translation gives CASSLGTSSYEQYF.

This clone has a handful of counts. V gene TRBV4-3 combines with J gene TRBJ1-1, with TRBD1 matching 8 bases. Germline V gene lookup returns CDR1 LGHNA and CDR2 YSLEER. V lost 4 bases to trimming and J lost 3 bases; unmatched junction nucleotides: 7. The length of the CDR3 is 15 residues. The CDR3 DNA is TGCGCCAGCAGCCCTCATTCCAGGGGGCACACTGAAGCTTTCTTT. Translation: CASSPHSRGHTEAFF.

Here the CDR3 DNA reads TGTGCCAGCAGCTCCCCTTCGGGGAGCGGTGTCGAGCAGTACTTC. It encodes CASSSPSGSGVEQYF. The chain has TRBV3-1 (or the pseudogene TRBV3-2) and TRBJ2-7; weak D call: TRBD2 (5 bases). The germline V gene encodes CDR1 LGHDT and CDR2 YNNKEL (reference sequence). V lost 5 bases, J lost 6 bases, and 20 bases lay in between. CDR3 length: 15 residues.

CDR3 region: CASSLGQINTEAFF. The DNA for the CDR3 is TGTGCCAGCAGCCTCGGACAGATTAACACTGAAGCTTTCTTT. The chain uses TRBV5-6 and TRBJ1-1; perhaps TRBD1 as D (6 bases). The CDR3 loop spans 14 amino acids. Looked up from germline, CDR1 is SGHDT and CDR2 is YYEEEE. The V end lost 4 bases, the J end lost 2 bases, and 12 bases lay between the germline ends.

V usage is TRBV7-3 and J usage is TRBJ2-1; 9 bases align to TRBD2. CDR1 SGHTA and CDR2 FQGTGA come from the germline V gene. This CDR3 comprises 17 residues. V lost 4 bases and J lost 9; bases outside the gene matches: 16. CDR3 residues: CASSSQPGLADTSEQFF. CDR3 nucleotide sequence: TGTGCCAGCAGCTCGCAGCCGGGACTAGCTGATACCAGTGAGCAGTTCTTC.

The chain employs TRBV18 and TRBJ2-3; D is unresolved. Between the trimmed V and J ends, which lost 5 bases and 3 bases, there was a span of 15 bases. Per the germline V gene, CDR1 is KGHSH and CDR2 is LQKENI. The CDR3 runs to 15 residues. The CDR3 sequence is CASSVVASRTDTQYF. The CDR3, as DNA: TGTGCCAGCTCAGTGGTAGCTTCCCGAACAGATACGCAGTATTTT. Filled out from reference TRBV18 and TRBJ2-3, the complete variable domain reads NAGVMQNPRHLVRRRGQEARLRCSPMKGHSHVYWYRQLPEEGLKFMVYLQKENIIDESGMPKERFSAEFPKEGPSILRIQQVVRGDSAAYFCASSVVASRTDTQYFGPGTRLTVL.

The chain has TRBV2 and TRBJ2-7, with TRBD1 matching 8 bases. V lost 6 bases and J lost 6; bases outside the gene matches: 13. In germline, CDR1 is SNHLY, CDR2 FYNNEI. The CDR3 is 15 amino acids. The CDR3 region has the DNA TGTGCCAGCAGACGACTTAGGCAGGGGGCAGGCGAGCAGTACTTC. Its translation: CASRRLRQGAGEQYF.

In nucleotides, the CDR3 is TGCGCCAGCAGCTTCCAACAGGAGTCCTACAATGAGCAGTTCTTC. The encoded protein is CASSFQQESYNEQFF. V gene TRBV5-1 combines with J gene TRBJ2-1; D may be TRBD1 (5 bases). Trimming removed 2 bases at V and 1 base at J, with 10 bases between. The CDR3 is 15 amino acids. CDR1 is SGHRS, CDR2 YFSETQ, per germline.

This clone was recorded only once. V is TRBV6-5 and J is TRBJ1-5; 7 bases agree with TRBD1. The CDR3 is 14 residues long. Per the germline V gene, CDR1 is MNHEY and CDR2 is SVGAGI. The V and J ends lost 5 bases and 6 bases, in that order; junction bases with no gene match: 7. As DNA, the CDR3 is TGTGCCAGCAGTCCGGAGGGGGCTGTTCAGCCCCAGCATTTT. It encodes CASSPEGAVQPQHF.

The chain carries TRBV5-1 and TRBJ2-7; maybe TRBD1 (6 bases). Germline V gene sequence: CDR1 SGHRS, CDR2 YFSETQ. V dropped 4 bases and J dropped 4 bases, with 12 bases sitting between them. This CDR3 is 13 amino acids long. The CDR3 region is CASSPGTLYEQYF. The CDR3 DNA sequence: TGCGCCAGCAGCCCCGGGACACTGTACGAGCAGTACTTC.

The chain carries TRBV24-1 and TRBJ2-3; 9 bases match TRBD1. The CDR3 spans 24 residues. Germline loops: CDR1 KGHDR, CDR2 SFDVKD. The V and J ends lost 3 bases and 2 bases, in that order; junction bases with no gene match: 29. In DNA, the CDR3 is TGTGCCACCAGTGATGCTGATGGGGGACAGGGAGAAATTTTGGTCAAGGAACCCACAGATACGCAGTATTTT. This sequence encodes CATSDADGGQGEILVKEPTDTQYF.

In regard to this clone: The sample holds other DNA sequences that translate to the same CDR3. This chain joins TRBV28 and TRBJ1-1; tentatively, D is TRBD1 (5 bases). The CDR3 totals 12 residues. V dropped 6 bases and J dropped 4 bases, with 9 bases sitting between them. Germline V gives CDR1 MDHEN, CDR2 SYDVKM. The CDR3 spells CASRTGGTEAFF. DNA for the CDR3: TGTGCCAGCAGGACGGGGGGCACTGAAGCTTTCTTT.

The chain employs TRBV28 and TRBJ2-5; a possible D gene is TRBD1 (7 bases). From germline, CDR1 is MDHEN and CDR2 SYDVKM. The V end was cut by 3 bases, the J end by 1 base, with 15 bases between. The CDR3 runs 16 residues. The CDR3 sequence: CASSFGGRGVQETQYF. CDR3 in DNA: TGTGCCAGCAGTTTCGGGGGCAGGGGGGTCCAAGAGACCCAGTACTTC.

The chain joins TRBV19 to TRBJ2-3; D unresolved. Germline loops: CDR1 LNHDA, CDR2 SQIVND (reference sequence). With 5 bases removed from V and 6 bases from J, the gap between germline ends came to 9 bases. The CDR3 is 12 amino acids. The CDR3 loop is CASSPVRDTQYF. DNA of the CDR3: TGTGCCAGTAGTCCGGTACGGGATACGCAGTATTTT.

The CDR3: CASRSDRVGNEQFF. CDR3 DNA: TGTGCCAGCAGGTCGGACAGGGTAGGCAATGAGCAGTTCTTC. This chain joins TRBV2 and TRBJ2-1; TRBD1 matches at 8 bases. Germline values: CDR1 SNHLY, CDR2 FYNNEI. The CDR3 is made up of 14 amino acids. Losses at the gene ends were 6 bases for V and 6 bases for J; bases not matched to a gene: 7.

This clone has only one observation. J is TRBJ2-7 and V is TRBV3-1 (or the pseudogene TRBV3-2); TRBD2 matches at 10 bases. Germline loops: CDR1 LGHDT, CDR2 YNNKEL (reference sequence). This CDR3 spans 15 amino acids. V shed 4 bases, J shed 3 bases, and the junction held 6 bases outside the gene matches. CDR3: CASSPGLAVLYEQYF. The DNA of the CDR3 is TGTGCCAGCAGCCCAGGACTAGCGGTCCTCTACGAGCAGTACTTC.